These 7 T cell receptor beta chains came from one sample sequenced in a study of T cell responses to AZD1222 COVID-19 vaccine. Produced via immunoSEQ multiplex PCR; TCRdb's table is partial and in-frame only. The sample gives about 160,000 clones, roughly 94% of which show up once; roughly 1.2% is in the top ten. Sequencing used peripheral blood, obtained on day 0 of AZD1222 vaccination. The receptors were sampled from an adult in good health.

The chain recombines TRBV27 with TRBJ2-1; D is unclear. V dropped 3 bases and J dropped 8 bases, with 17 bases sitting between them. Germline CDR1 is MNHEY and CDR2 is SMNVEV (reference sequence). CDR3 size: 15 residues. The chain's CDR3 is CASSFYWNVIDEQFF. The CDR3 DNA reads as TGTGCCAGCAGTTTTTACTGGAACGTAATAGATGAGCAGTTCTTC.

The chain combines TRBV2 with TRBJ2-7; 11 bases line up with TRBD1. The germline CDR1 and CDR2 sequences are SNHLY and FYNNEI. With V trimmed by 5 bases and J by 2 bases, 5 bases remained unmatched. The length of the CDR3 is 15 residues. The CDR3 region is CASSTGQGVTYEQYV. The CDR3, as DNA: TGTGCCAGCAGTACGGGACAGGGGGTTACCTACGAGCAGTACGTC.

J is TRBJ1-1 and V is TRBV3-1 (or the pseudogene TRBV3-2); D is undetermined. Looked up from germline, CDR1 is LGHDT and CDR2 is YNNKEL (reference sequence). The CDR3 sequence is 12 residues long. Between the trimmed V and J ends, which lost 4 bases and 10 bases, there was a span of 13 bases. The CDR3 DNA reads TGTGCCAGCAGCCGATCGGGGTTGGGAGCTTTCTTT. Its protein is CASSRSGLGAFF.

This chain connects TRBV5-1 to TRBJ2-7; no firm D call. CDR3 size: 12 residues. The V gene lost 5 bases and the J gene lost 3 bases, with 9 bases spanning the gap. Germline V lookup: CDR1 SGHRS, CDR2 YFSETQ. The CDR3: CASSPDGYEQYV. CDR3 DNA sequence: TGCGCCAGCAGTCCGGACGGCTACGAGCAGTACGTC.

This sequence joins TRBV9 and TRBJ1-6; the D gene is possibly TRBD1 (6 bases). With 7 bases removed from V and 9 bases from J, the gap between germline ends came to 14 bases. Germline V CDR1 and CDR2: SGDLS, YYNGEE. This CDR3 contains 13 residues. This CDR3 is CASRGPGGSPLHF. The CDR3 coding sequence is TGTGCCAGCCGGGGGCCAGGAGGTTCACCCCTCCACTTT.

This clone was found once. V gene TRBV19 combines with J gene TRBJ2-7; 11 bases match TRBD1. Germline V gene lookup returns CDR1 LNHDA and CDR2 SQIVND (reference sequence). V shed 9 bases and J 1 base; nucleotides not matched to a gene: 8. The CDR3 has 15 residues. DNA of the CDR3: TGTGCCAGCTCCTCGGGGACAGGGGGATCCTACGAGCAGTACGTC. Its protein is CASSSGTGGSYEQYV.

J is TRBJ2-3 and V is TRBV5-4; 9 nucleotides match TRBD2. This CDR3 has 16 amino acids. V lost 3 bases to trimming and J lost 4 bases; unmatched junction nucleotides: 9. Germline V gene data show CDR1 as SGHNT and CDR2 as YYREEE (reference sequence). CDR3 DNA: TGTGCCAGCAGCTGGGGCGCGGGGGGGCCCTCAGATACGCAGTATTTT. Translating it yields CASSWGAGGPSDTQYF.